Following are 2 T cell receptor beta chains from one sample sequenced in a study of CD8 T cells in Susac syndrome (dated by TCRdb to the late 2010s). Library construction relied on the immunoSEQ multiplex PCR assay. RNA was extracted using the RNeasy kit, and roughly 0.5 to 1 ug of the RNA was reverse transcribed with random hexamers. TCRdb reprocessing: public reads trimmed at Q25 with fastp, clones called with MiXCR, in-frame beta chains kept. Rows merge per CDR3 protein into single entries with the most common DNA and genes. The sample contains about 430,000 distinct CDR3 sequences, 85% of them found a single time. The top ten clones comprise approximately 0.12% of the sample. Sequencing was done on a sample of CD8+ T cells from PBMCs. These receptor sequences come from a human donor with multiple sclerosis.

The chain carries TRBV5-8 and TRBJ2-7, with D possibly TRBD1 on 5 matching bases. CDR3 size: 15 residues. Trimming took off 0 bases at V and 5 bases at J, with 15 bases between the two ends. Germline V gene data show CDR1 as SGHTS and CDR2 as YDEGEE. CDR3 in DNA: TGTGCCAGCAGCTTGGGTAGCACTATAGGGGACGAGCAGTACTTC. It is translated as CASSLGSTIGDEQYF.

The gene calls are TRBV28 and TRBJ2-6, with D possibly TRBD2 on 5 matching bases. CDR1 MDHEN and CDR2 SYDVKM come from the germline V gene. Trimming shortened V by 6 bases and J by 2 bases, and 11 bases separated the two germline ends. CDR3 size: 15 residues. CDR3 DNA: TGTGCCAGCAGGACGTGGGGAGCTGGGGCCAACGTCCTGACTTTC. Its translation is CASRTWGAGANVLTF. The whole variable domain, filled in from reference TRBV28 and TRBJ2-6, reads DVKVTQSSRYLVKRTGEKVFLECVQDMDHENMFWYRQDPGLGLRLIYFSYDVKMKEKGDIPEGYSVSREKKERFSLILESASTNQTSMYLCASRTWGAGANVLTFGAGSRLTVL.